Below, 9 T cell receptor beta chains from the same sample are listed, as sequenced in a study of T cell repertoires in cytomegalovirus infection. TCRdb reprocessed the reads with MiXCR, giving one entry per CDR3 protein. This table has 830,000 or so distinct CDR3 sequences, over 25% appearing once. No cognate antigen is known for these TCRs. This sample comprised cultured CD8+ T cells from PBMCs, obtained from culture after CMV antigen stimulation. The receptors originated from a human donor in good health (CMV status not recorded). Some clones in this sample may be carry-over from other donors' samples.

This clonotype came up a few times. The chain joins TRBV28 to TRBJ1-2; D is undetermined. The germline CDR1 and CDR2 sequences are MDHEN and SYDVKM. The CDR3 consists of 11 residues. With 10 bases removed from V and 5 bases from J, the gap between germline ends came to 11 bases. CDR3 DNA: TGTGCCACCCTAGACCGATATGGCTACACCTTC. The encoded protein is CATLDRYGYTF.

In its sample, this clonotype was seen a few times. The genes are TRBV7-9 and TRBJ1-2; 9 bases are a match to TRBD1. V was pared by 6 bases and J by 5 bases, with 4 bases of the junction left unmatched. CDR3 length: 13 residues. Germline values: CDR1 SEHNR, CDR2 FQNEAQ (reference sequence). The chain's CDR3 is CASRRDRDYGYTF. The CDR3 DNA follows: TGTGCCAGCAGGAGGGACAGGGATTATGGCTACACCTTC.

This clonotype was observed a handful of times. V usage is TRBV5-5 and J usage is TRBJ1-1, with 7 bases fitting TRBD1. Germline V lookup: CDR1 SGHKS, CDR2 YYEKEE (reference sequence). CDR3 size: 15 residues. The trim removed 4 bases at V and 2 bases at J, leaving 8 bases unmatched. The CDR3 nucleotides read TGTGCCAGCAGCGTCGGGACAGTAGTAAACACTGAAGCTTTCTTT. Amino acid sequence: CASSVGTVVNTEAFF. The full variable domain, its missing parts supplied by reference TRBV5-5 and TRBJ1-1, is DAGVTQSPTHLIKTRGQQVTLRCSPISGHKSVSWYQQVLGQGPQFIFQYYEKEERGRGNFPDRFSARQFPNYSSELNVNALLLGDSALYLCASSVGTVVNTEAFFGQGTRLTVV.

J is TRBJ2-1 and V is TRBV5-4; D is ambiguous. The V and J ends lost 6 bases and 8 bases respectively, with 21 bases between them. This CDR3 region has 15 residues. The V gene's germline CDR1 is SGHNT and CDR2 YYREEE (reference sequence). CDR3 bases: TGTGCCAGCACAACCCCTCTAGGACCTTCCCATGAGCAGTTCTTC. Translation gives CASTTPLGPSHEQFF.

The chain has TRBV3-1 and TRBJ1-2, with D maybe TRBD1 (5 bases). Germline values: CDR1 LGHDT, CDR2 YNNKEL (reference sequence). V was shortened by 4 bases and J by 6 bases, with 18 bases between the two germline ends. This CDR3 has 15 amino acids. CDR3 coding DNA: TGTGCCAGCAGCCGAGAGAGGCGAGGGGTGAATGGCTACACCTTC. It specifies CASSRERRGVNGYTF.

V is TRBV12-3 or TRBV12-4 and J is TRBJ1-2, with D unclear. V was shortened by 5 bases and J by 2 bases, with 12 bases between the two germline ends. CDR3 length equals 14 residues. CDR3 sequence (DNA): TGTGCCAGCAGTGGAGGCGACGGAAACTATGGCTACACCTTC. Amino acid sequence: CASSGGDGNYGYTF.

V is TRBV27 and J is TRBJ1-2, with 8 nucleotides matching TRBD1. The J segment lost 4 bases and the V segment lost 5 bases, leaving 15 bases of the junction unmatched. CDR1 MNHEY and CDR2 SMNVEV come from the germline V gene (reference sequence). CDR3 size: 17 residues. The CDR3 protein is CASSPPDRQGPGYGYTF. The CDR3 region has the DNA TGTGCCAGCAGTCCCCCCGACAGACAGGGGCCGGGCTATGGCTACACCTTC.

This clonotype was counted only a few times. The chain links TRBV10-3 to TRBJ2-5; D not certain. This CDR3 comprises 13 residues. CDR1 is ENHRY and CDR2 is SYGVKD in the germline V gene. V gave up 2 bases and J gave up 0 bases, with 4 bases separating them. CDR3 sequence reads: CAISEAYQETQYF. The CDR3, as DNA: TGTGCCATCAGTGAGGCGTACCAAGAGACCCAGTACTTC.

The V call is TRBV7-6, the J call TRBJ2-5; D is unclear. CDR3 length: 13 residues. V shed 1 base and J shed 5 bases, with 8 bases lying between them. Germline V gene data show CDR1 as SGHVS and CDR2 as FNYEAQ. As DNA, the CDR3 is TGTGCCAGCAGCTTAGGGAATTGGGAGACCCAGTACTTC. Translation: CASSLGNWETQYF.